The rows below give T cell receptor beta chains drawn from one sample of a study of T cells in Graves' hyperthyroidism and ophthalmopathy. TCRdb itself ran the multiplex PCR reads through MiXCR, one entry per CDR3 protein. There are more than 650,000 distinct CDR3 sequences in the sample; about 15% occur only once, and about a tenth lies in the top ten. The sequenced sample consisted of blood. Receptors were obtained from a woman under 30 with Graves' hyperthyroidism. CDR3s include the opening cysteine and the closing phenylalanine or tryptophan. D genes are given only for firm matches. Clone sizes are given selectively: once, few, many, or a class where the clone is expanded.

abundance	v_gene	j_gene	d_gene	CDR3aa	CDR3nt
many	TRBV18	TRBJ2-1	TRBD1	CASSPPGQIVNEQFF	TGTGCCAGCTCACCACCGGGACAGATAGTCAATGAGCAGTTCTTC
many	TRBV20-1	TRBJ2-2	TRBD2	CSAPSPSGKAGELFF	TGCAGTGCTCCCTCACCTAGCGGGAAAGCCGGGGAGCTGTTTTTT
few	TRBV19	TRBJ2-7	-	CASSRGLIYEQYF	TGTGCCAGTAGTAGGGGACTGATCTACGAGCAGTACTTC
-	TRBV9	TRBJ2-3	-	CASSQLAVSVVYTDTQYF	TGTGCCAGCAGCCAATTAGCGGTTTCAGTGGTGTACACAGATACGCAGTATTTT
many	TRBV11-2	TRBJ2-5	-	CASSLVLNQETQYF	TGTGCCAGCAGCTTAGTGCTCAACCAAGAGACCCAGTACTTC
few	TRBV24-1	TRBJ2-1	TRBD2	CATSDPGTSGSPMHEQFF	TGTGCCACCAGTGATCCGGGGACTAGCGGGAGCCCGATGCATGAGCAGTTCTTC
many	TRBV7-9	TRBJ2-1	-	CASSPQDGAHYNEQFF	TGTGCCAGCAGCCCACAAGATGGGGCGCACTACAATGAGCAGTTCTTC
-	TRBV6-1	TRBJ2-7	TRBD2	CASSSGLAGERYEQYF	TGTGCCAGCAGCTCGGGACTAGCGGGAGAAAGGTACGAGCAGTACTTC
many	TRBV30	TRBJ1-5	-	CAWSVSWDQPQHF	TGTGCCTGGAGTGTATCGTGGGATCAGCCCCAGCATTTT
many	TRBV3-1	TRBJ2-7	-	CASSQIGQASYEQYF	TGTGCCAGCAGCCAAATTGGCCAGGCCTCCTACGAGCAGTACTTC
many	TRBV7-9	TRBJ2-3	TRBD2	CASTVLAATDTQYF	TGTGCCAGCACGGTCCTAGCGGCCACAGATACGCAGTATTTT
many	TRBV2	TRBJ2-1	TRBD1	CASRGTGGGYNEQFF	TGTGCCAGCAGAGGGACAGGGGGCGGCTACAATGAGCAGTTCTTC
-	TRBV7-9	TRBJ2-7	TRBD2	CASSPPSSGSYEQYF	TGTGCCAGCAGCCCCCCCTCTAGCGGCTCCTACGAGCAGTACTTC
-	TRBV7-9	TRBJ2-2	-	CASSGSSGVTGELFF	TGTGCCAGCAGCGGGTCCAGCGGTGTCACCGGGGAGCTGTTTTTT
-	TRBV11-2	TRBJ2-3	TRBD2	CASSLVLGRVADTQYF	TGTGCCAGCAGCTTAGTCCTCGGGAGGGTTGCAGATACGCAGTATTTT
many	TRBV2	TRBJ1-1	-	CASERETGSEAFF	TGTGCCAGCGAAAGGGAAACGGGTTCTGAAGCTTTCTTT
-	TRBV29-1	TRBJ1-2	-	CSVETGRNYGYTF	TGCAGCGTTGAAACGGGCCGAAACTATGGCTACACCTTC
few	TRBV6-6	TRBJ2-2	-	CASSYGVSGELFF	TGTGCCAGCAGTTACGGGGTGTCCGGGGAGCTGTTTTTT
many	TRBV20-1	TRBJ1-2	-	CSALQGGGYGYTF	TGCAGTGCTTTACAGGGTGGAGGTTATGGCTACACCTTC
-	TRBV20-1	TRBJ2-1	TRBD2	CSASWLAGFPTYNEQFF	TGCAGTGCTAGCTGGCTAGCGGGATTCCCCACCTACAATGAGCAGTTCTTC
-	TRBV7-9	TRBJ2-2	TRBD2	CASTSGRRDTGELFF	TGTGCCAGCACTAGCGGGAGACGGGACACCGGGGAGCTGTTTTTT
many	TRBV3-1	TRBJ1-4	-	CASSPRHNEKLFF	TGTGCCAGCAGCCCTCGACACAATGAAAAACTGTTTTTT
-	TRBV20-1	TRBJ1-5	TRBD1	CSAKDRDSNQPQHF	TGCAGTGCTAAGGACAGGGATAGCAATCAGCCCCAGCATTTT
many	TRBV6-4	TRBJ1-1	-	CASSDRGMHTEAFF	TGTGCCAGCAGTGACAGGGGCATGCACACTGAAGCTTTCTTT
many	TRBV24-1	TRBJ2-3	-	CATSTTGSTDTQYF	TGTGCCACCAGCACGACGGGGAGCACAGATACGCAGTATTTT
-	TRBV18	TRBJ2-3	-	CASSPPNTGDTQYF	TGTGCCAGCTCACCACCGAACACGGGGGATACGCAGTATTTT
many	TRBV13	TRBJ1-2	-	CASSITGRGGYTF	TGTGCCAGCAGCATAACGGGACGTGGTGGCTACACCTTC
-	TRBV2	TRBJ2-3	TRBD2	CASSEARLADTQYF	TGTGCCAGCAGTGAAGCGCGACTAGCGGATACGCAGTATTTT
-	TRBV19	TRBJ2-2	-	CASSILGKPGELFF	TGTGCCAGTAGTATACTGGGTAAACCCGGGGAGCTGTTTTTT
many	TRBV28	TRBJ2-3	-	CASSLGGTRPHTDTQYF	TGTGCCAGCAGTTTAGGGGGAACACGGCCCCACACAGATACGCAGTATTTT
many	TRBV3-1	TRBJ2-7	TRBD2	CASSKAGGRYEQYF	TGTGCCAGCAGCAAAGCGGGGGGGCGGTACGAGCAGTACTTC
many	TRBV11-2	TRBJ1-6	-	CASSLVPEKGSPLHF	TGTGCCAGCAGCTTAGTTCCGGAGAAAGGTTCACCCCTCCACTTT
few	TRBV4-1	TRBJ2-7	TRBD1	CASSLSGQGALEQYF	TGCGCCAGCAGCCTCTCGGGACAGGGGGCTCTCGAGCAGTACTTC
-	TRBV7-6	TRBJ2-2	-	CASSLEQSQLFF	TGTGCCAGCAGCTTAGAACAGTCCCAGCTGTTTTTT
many	TRBV27	TRBJ1-1	-	CASSPLMRKVDATEAFF	TGTGCCAGCAGTCCCTTGATGCGGAAGGTTGATGCCACTGAAGCTTTCTTT
many	TRBV18	TRBJ1-1	-	CASSSSQGRTEAFF	TGTGCCAGCTCATCCTCCCAGGGCAGAACTGAAGCTTTCTTT
many	TRBV6-1	TRBJ1-5	-	CASSEVQYQPQHF	TGTGCCAGCAGTGAAGTGCAGTATCAGCCCCAGCATTTT
many	TRBV28	TRBJ2-1	-	CASSFSSDTRPYNEQFF	TGTGCCAGCAGTTTCTCGAGCGACACGCGGCCCTACAATGAGCAGTTCTTC
many	TRBV20-1	TRBJ2-7	TRBD2	CSARPVSGSPYEQYF	TGCAGTGCACGCCCCGTCAGCGGGAGTCCCTACGAGCAGTACTTC
once	TRBV6-9	TRBJ1-2	-	CASSYQGWNGYTF	TGTGCCAGCAGTTATCAGGGGTGGAATGGCTACACCTTC
-	TRBV20-1	TRBJ2-7	TRBD1	CSAPAVTGGPLSSYEQYF	TGCAGTGCCCCGGCAGTTACAGGGGGGCCCCTAAGCTCCTACGAGCAGTACTTC
-	TRBV30	TRBJ2-5	TRBD2	CAWRLAGSPETQYF	TGTGCCTGGAGGCTAGCGGGATCCCCAGAGACCCAGTACTTC
few	TRBV14	TRBJ2-3	-	CASSKLANTDTQYF	TGTGCCAGCAGCAAGCTAGCCAACACAGATACGCAGTATTTT